Below, one T cell receptor (beta chain) is given with its context. This clone's antigen is unknown. Per-base qualities were not stored, and no clone one base away is much larger. Library preparation employed the immunoSEQ multiplex PCR assay. For the multiplex PCR, a mixture combining 60 forward primers for TCR Vbeta segments and 13 reverse primers for TCR Jbeta segments was used. A multiplex PCR assay on genomic DNA amplified the CDR3 region of rearranged TCR beta genes. The Illumina HiSeq System was used to sequence the amplified TCR beta libraries as 87-base-pair reads. The original methods were these. In a later analysis, tens of millions of unique TCR beta chains were counted across the roughly 700 repertoires, and about 9.9 million of these chains were shared by at least two donors. A nearest-neighbor algorithm error-corrected the raw reads and collapsed the reads into unique sequences, merging closely related sequences to remove PCR and sequencing errors. V, D and J gene segments were assigned by aligning CDR3 sequences to IMGT reference sequences. For a sequence to be retained, a match of at least six nucleotides to both a V gene segment and a J gene segment was required. Rearrangements were classified as productive when the CDR3 lacked stop codons and remained in frame with V and J, and all other rearrangements were classified as non-productive. Following IMGT convention, CDR3 was defined as the stretch from the second conserved V-encoded cysteine up to the conserved J-encoded phenylalanine. The earlier analysis of 500 to 650 of the donors excluded any sequence lacking an unambiguous match to a single V gene segment. In an earlier analysis of some 590 of the donors, a V segment was called functional when productive rearrangements were above 56.7%, and segregating when the standard deviation between donors exceeded 5%. To diagnose cytomegalovirus status from the catalog of TCR beta chain sequences, a statistical classification framework was built. In a later analysis, V and J genes were assigned by comparing TCR nucleotide sequences against IMGT/GENE-DB human TR gene sequences. Using the TCRdist pipeline, a later analysis assigned CDR3 sequences along with most-parsimonious VDJ recombination scenarios. In a later analysis, each TCR beta chain was defined by its CDR3 amino acid sequence together with its V-gene family, and reads without a unique V-gene family were excluded. To address suspected cross-contamination and a sequencing artifact, a later analysis removed 450 to 700 highly shared, low-generation-probability nucleotide sequences. A later analysis calculated a clonal expansion index for each public chain from normalized within-repertoire ranks of inferred template counts. Generation probabilities in a later analysis came from a VDJ recombination model fitted to out-of-frame rearrangements, and those results were checked against IGoR. Hypergeometric tests were used in a later analysis to score TCR-TCR, TCR-HLA and TCR-CMV co-occurrence, with a repertoire-size bias correction applied to the TCR pairs. A later analysis estimated false discovery rates by permuting HLA or CMV assignments 20 times. In a later analysis, co-occurring TCRs were grouped using DBSCAN, and TCRdist sequence similarity was added for clustering within HLA-allele-positive subsets. Repertoires with fewer than 30,000 or more than 120,000 public chains were left out of co-occurrence clustering, as were about 5 repertoires with anomalous nucleotide sharing. The immuneACCESS repertoire file appears here via TCRdb, limited to in-frame rearrangements. These files lack a portion of the clones; in checked studies, under half of the deficit traces to unresolved V genes, and the cause of the others is not known. V and J calls and clone size follow that table, whereas D and trimming were derived from the DNA. Across this sample there are 200,000 or so clones, with about four fifths seen only once. The ten largest clonotypes hold around 6% of the sample.

The cohort comprised around 690 healthy bone marrow donors. At the time of sampling, every cohort member was nominally healthy, though immune exposures that went unrecorded were likely present. The donor tested CMV seropositive and was one of the 289 seropositive cohort members. Every donor gave a peripheral blood sample, and the peripheral blood mononuclear cells from that sample were used for TCR beta sequencing. Genomic DNA extraction from the blood cell samples was performed with the Qiagen DNeasy Blood Extraction Kit. This sample was included in a study of cytomegalovirus exposure and HLA in healthy donors (dated by TCRdb to between 2016 and 2019). Background on the whole study: An earlier analysis of about 530 of the donors reported approximately 260 Gb of sequence data and around 110 million unique TCR beta sequences obtained from about 179 million T cells. In addition to the first cohort of around 670 subjects, a separate validation cohort of about 120 different subjects was used. The study profiled the T cell repertoires of more than 500 subjects by immunosequencing and related them to cytomegalovirus serostatus. The study aimed to test whether cataloging public T cell receptors could reveal signatures of past pathogen exposure. Rather than using new phenotypic data, the later analysis identified candidate immune exposures from TCR beta sequences and from how often those sequences occurred across donors. Roughly 5 DR-DQ haplotypes were handled as single units for association and clustering, since linkage in the cohort was strong. About 300 gigabases of sequencing data and approximately 85 million unique TCR sequences were included in an early release covering under 650 HLA-typed donors. Typing coverage differed by locus: A, B, C, DRB1 and DQB1 were typed in roughly 620-630 donors, DQA1 in roughly 500, DPA1 in 600 to 610, and DPB1 in about 450. High-throughput TCR immunosequencing, statistical association of individual TCRs with disease status, and machine learning were combined to predict cytomegalovirus infection status. The genetic ancestry cluster associated with self-reported Caucasian donors included 81% of the 398 genotyped donors. A later analysis re-examined previously published TCR beta repertoires from roughly 720 donors and added high-resolution HLA genotyping to investigate patterns of TCR occurrence. Donor age, sex, ethnicity and CMV serostatus were collected together with the repertoire data. A later genetic analysis took genome-wide SNP genotypes for about 55% of the roughly 700 donors and used that subset as a discovery cohort. Across 398 genotyped donors of the cohort, an average of roughly 250,000 unique TCR beta nucleotide sequences per donor were sequenced, and around 20% of those sequences were non-productive. In an earlier analysis of more than 550 of the donors, high-throughput TCR beta sequencing was used to judge whether each TCR beta V gene segment behaved as functional or pseudogenic. HLA typing covered class I and class II loci at four-digit resolution. Every repertoire in the discovery cohort had been generated on one and the same sequencing platform.

V gives up 6 bases and J gives up 0 bases, and the segment between their germline ends measures 15 bases. Measured from the cysteine to the phenylalanine, the CDR3 is 15 residues long. Of the read, only the CDR3 DNA is kept; its 45 bases are in frame from base 1. The germline V gene specifies SGHTA as CDR1 and FQGNSA as CDR2. The full study reports these points: Because some donors lacked HLA typing at each locus, the association tests relied only on the typed subset. Because counts were too low, some 17 rarely observed V segments, including chromosome 9 orphons, were excluded from the earlier analysis of 587 of the donors. A later analysis found that HLA-associated TCR beta chains were more clonally expanded and had lower generation probabilities than equally common non-associated chains. Broadly in line with IMGT annotations, most TCR beta V segments showed up in productive rearrangements about 87% or about 30% of the time in an earlier analysis of under 700 of the donors. According to a later genetic analysis, donors in an Asian-associated ancestry cluster had fewer N-insertions in productive TCRs than the approximately 650-donor mean. Several of the top co-occurrence clusters appeared to be linked to parvovirus B19, influenza, CMV and Epstein-Barr virus, according to a later analysis. In a later analysis, the rate of TCR association differed among HLA loci, with DRB1 alleles having the most associated TCRs and HLA-C alleles having the fewest. It was suggested by the authors that the approach could potentially be generalized to other disease states and immunological phenotypes. Roughly uniform sequencing depth across donors was assumed in presence/absence analyses, although this assumption may not hold. According to a later analysis, most CMV-associated TCR beta chains appeared to be HLA-restricted, and the HLA associations seemed to be driven largely by CMV exposure. The study gave a list of over 150 TCR beta chains associated with cytomegalovirus. Most TCR sequences were seen in very few donors, while some public TCRs were found in many individuals. V-gene and J-gene trimming of TCR beta chains was associated with a missense DCLRE1C variant in a later genetic analysis, and the association was replicated in an independent cohort. A further reported finding was that TCR beta sequences accurately predicted the HLA-A and HLA-B alleles for most subjects in the first cohort. This cohort had only TCR beta chains sequenced, and the lack of alpha or paired-chain data limited which features could be detected. The 87-base-pair reads could not distinguish some IMGT-functional V segments, including TRBV6-2 and TRBV6-3, so those segments were excluded. The sequencing pipeline was judged likely to have produced a cluster of highly shared sequence variants as a technical artifact. In vitro tests confirmed that three of the cytomegalovirus-associated TCR beta chains recognize cytomegalovirus antigens. Strong co-occurrence of HLA alleles, especially DR and DQ, made assigning TCR associations to individual alleles difficult. Immune exposure information for the cohort was limited to CMV serostatus. Specific HLA alleles were associated with 15,000 to 20,000 TCR beta sequences at a false discovery rate of 0.05 in a later analysis. Linkage disequilibrium might explain the correlated functional status among segregating V segments, but an unknown experimental factor could not be ruled out. The classifier was reported to diagnose cytomegalovirus status with high specificity and sensitivity in both the original and validation cohorts.

The source of this sequence is a woman aged 25 to 39 in good health and CMV-seropositive. This chain joins TRBV7-2 to TRBJ2-7; TRBD1 is a possible D gene, resting on 6 matching bases. The sequenced sample was PBMCs. The sequenced DNA: TGTGCCAGCAGACCCGGGACAACGGCCTCCTACGAGCAGTACTTC. This is translated as CASRPGTTASYEQYF. Where the CDR3 stops, the reference TRBV7-2 and TRBJ2-7 genes take over; the full variable domain is GAGVSQSPSNKVTEKGKDVELRCDPISGHTALYWYRQSLGQGLEFLIYFQGNSAPDKSGLPSDRFSAERTGGSVSTLTIQRTQQEDSAVYLCASRPGTTASYEQYFGPGTRLTVT.